This section outlines one T cell receptor (beta chain) sequence together with its context. The entry originates in a study of sequential checkpoint blockade in melanoma. Indicated treatment: randomized to nivolumab then ipilimumab (arm A) or the reverse (arm B). None of the patients previously received DNA-damaging chemotherapy. This CDR3 contains 15 residues. Trimming removed 1 base from V and 3 bases from J; junction bases left unmatched: 1. Per germline, CDR1 LGHNA and CDR2 YSLEER. The method was immunoSEQ multiplex PCR; TCRdb's version includes in-frame clones alone and lacks a portion of them. The table has about 20,000 clones, roughly four fifths seen once.

This material consisted of CD8+ T cells sorted from blood (inferred from file names), taken from a patient given nivolumab and ipilimumab in sequence. The origin of this receptor is a human donor with melanoma. V is TRBV4-3 and J is TRBJ2-3, with 10 bases matching TRBD1. CDR3: CASSQGQGATDTQYF. The CDR3 DNA reads as TGCGCCAGCAGCCAAGGACAGGGGGCTACAGATACGCAGTATTTT.